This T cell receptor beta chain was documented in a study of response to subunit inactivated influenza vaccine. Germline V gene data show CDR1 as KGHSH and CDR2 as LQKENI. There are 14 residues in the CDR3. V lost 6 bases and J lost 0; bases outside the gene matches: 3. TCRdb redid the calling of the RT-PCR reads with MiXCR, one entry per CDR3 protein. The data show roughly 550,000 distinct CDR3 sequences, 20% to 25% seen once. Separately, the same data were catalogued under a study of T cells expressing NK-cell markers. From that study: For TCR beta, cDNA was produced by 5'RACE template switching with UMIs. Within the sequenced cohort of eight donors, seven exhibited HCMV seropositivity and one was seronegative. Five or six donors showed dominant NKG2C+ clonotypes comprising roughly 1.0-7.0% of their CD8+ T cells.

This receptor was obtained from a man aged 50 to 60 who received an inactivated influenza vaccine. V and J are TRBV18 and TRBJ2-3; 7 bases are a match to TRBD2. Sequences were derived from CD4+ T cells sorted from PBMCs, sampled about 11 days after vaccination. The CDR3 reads CASSSGPSTDTQYF. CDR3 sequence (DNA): TGTGCCAGCTCTAGCGGGCCGAGCACAGATACGCAGTATTTT.